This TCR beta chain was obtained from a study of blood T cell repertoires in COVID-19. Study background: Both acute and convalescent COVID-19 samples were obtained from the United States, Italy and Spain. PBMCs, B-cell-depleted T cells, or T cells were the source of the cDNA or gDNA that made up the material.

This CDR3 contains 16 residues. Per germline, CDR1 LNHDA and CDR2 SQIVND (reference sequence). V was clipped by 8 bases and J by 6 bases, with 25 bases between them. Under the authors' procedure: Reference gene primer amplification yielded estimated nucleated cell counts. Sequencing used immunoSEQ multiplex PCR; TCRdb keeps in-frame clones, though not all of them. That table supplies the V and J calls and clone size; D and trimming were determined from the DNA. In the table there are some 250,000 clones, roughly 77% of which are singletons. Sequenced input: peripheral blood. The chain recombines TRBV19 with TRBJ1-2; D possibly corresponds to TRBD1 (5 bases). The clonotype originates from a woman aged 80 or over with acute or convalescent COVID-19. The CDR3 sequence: CASYRPDGRGGNGYTF. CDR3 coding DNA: TGTGCCAGTTACCGGCCAGACGGAAGGGGAGGTAATGGCTACACCTTC.